These T cell receptor beta chains were read from a single sample in a study of molecular identifiers for immune sequencing clone quantification. TCRdb passed the PCR reads through MiXCR, listing each CDR3 protein once. This table holds hundreds of thousands of distinct CDR3 sequences, 24% found once. What was sequenced was naive CD8+ T cells from blood, with Jurkat cell RNA spiked in. These receptors were obtained from a human donor in good health. Some libraries in this study had Jurkat cell RNA spiked in. CDR3s include the opening cysteine and the closing phenylalanine or tryptophan. The order of the fields is CDR3 DNA, CDR3 protein, J gene, V gene, D gene, clone size. The D gene is left open where the match is weak. Expanded clones are given a class, and other clones once, few, many or no size at all.

DNA: TGTGCCAGCAAGCGGAGCGGACAAAACTACGAGCAGTACTTC
CDR3: CASKRSGQNYEQYF
J: TRBJ2-7
V: TRBV6-2/TRBV6-3
D: NA
size: NA

DNA: TGTGCCAGCAGCTTAGTTATACAGGCCACAGATCCGCAGTATTTT
CDR3: CASSLVIQATDPQYF
J: TRBJ2-3
V: TRBV7-9
D: NA
size: NA

DNA: TGCGCCAGCAGCCAAATGCGGGGCGAGTCGGGAAACATTCAGTACTTC
CDR3: CASSQMRGESGNIQYF
J: TRBJ2-4
V: TRBV4-3
D: NA
size: NA

DNA: TGTGCCAGCAGTAGAACAGGGGGATCCTACAATGAGCAGTTCTTC
CDR3: CASSRTGGSYNEQFF
J: TRBJ2-1
V: TRBV27
D: TRBD1
size: NA

DNA: TGCAGTGCTAGAGATTTCCGGGACAGCCATACAGATACGCAGTATTTT
CDR3: CSARDFRDSHTDTQYF
J: TRBJ2-3
V: TRBV20-1
D: TRBD1
size: NA

DNA: TGTGCCAGCAGCTGGGAAGTTGGGCCTTCCTACGAGCAGTACTTC
CDR3: CASSWEVGPSYEQYF
J: TRBJ2-7
V: TRBV11-1
D: NA
size: NA

DNA: TGTGCCAGCAAGGTGGACAGGGAAGATCAGCCCCAGCATTTT
CDR3: CASKVDREDQPQHF
J: TRBJ1-5
V: TRBV6-5
D: TRBD1
size: NA

DNA: TGTGCCAGCAGCCAAGAGGTCCCCAGCACAGATACGCAGTATTTT
CDR3: CASSQEVPSTDTQYF
J: TRBJ2-3
V: TRBV3-1
D: NA
size: few

DNA: TGCGCCAGCAGCATTTTACGGGGCTCTTACGAGCAGTACTTC
CDR3: CASSILRGSYEQYF
J: TRBJ2-7
V: TRBV5-1
D: NA
size: NA

DNA: TGTGCCAGCAGCTTGGAACCGGGACTAGCGGGAGAGGGTCCGAAGTGGAGGGGAGAGACCCAGTACTTC
CDR3: CASSLEPGLAGEGPKWRGETQYF
J: TRBJ2-5
V: TRBV5-6
D: TRBD2
size: few

DNA: TGCAGTGCTAGCGTCCCGTCTCGCACAGATACGCAGTATTTT
CDR3: CSASVPSRTDTQYF
J: TRBJ2-3
V: TRBV20-1
D: NA
size: NA

DNA: TGCGCCAGCAGCCCTGGAGACAGGGGGGGGGTCCATGAGCAGTTCTTC
CDR3: CASSPGDRGGVHEQFF
J: TRBJ2-1
V: TRBV5-1
D: TRBD1
size: few

DNA: TGTGCCAGCAGTTACTCTGGGGGTTACACTGAAGCTCTCTTT
CDR3: CASSYSGGYTEALF
J: TRBJ1-1
V: TRBV6-5
D: NA
size: NA

DNA: TGTGCCAGCAGCACTGGGGCAGGACGAGGTCAGCCCCAGCATTTT
CDR3: CASSTGAGRGQPQHF
J: TRBJ1-5
V: TRBV7-9
D: NA
size: NA

DNA: TGTGCCAGCAGTTCCCTACTAAACTTAGGAAGCACAGATACGCAGTATTTT
CDR3: CASSSLLNLGSTDTQYF
J: TRBJ2-3
V: TRBV27
D: NA
size: NA

DNA: TGTGCCAGTAGTGTAGCGGGATACACAGATACGCAGTATTTT
CDR3: CASSVAGYTDTQYF
J: TRBJ2-3
V: TRBV19
D: TRBD2
size: many

DNA: TGCGCCAGCAGCCAAGGAATCTCTTTTATGAACACTGAAGCTTTCTTT
CDR3: CASSQGISFMNTEAFF
J: TRBJ1-1
V: TRBV4-3
D: NA
size: many

DNA: TGTGCCAGCGGATTAACAGGGGGCCGCAGCAATCAGCCCCAGCATTTT
CDR3: CASGLTGGRSNQPQHF
J: TRBJ1-5
V: TRBV6-2/TRBV6-3
D: TRBD1
size: NA

DNA: TGTGCCAGCAGTTTATCTAGCGGGAAACTCACAGATACGCAGTATTTT
CDR3: CASSLSSGKLTDTQYF
J: TRBJ2-3
V: TRBV28
D: TRBD2
size: NA

DNA: TGCGCCAGCAGCAGGAGCAACAGGGTCTACGAGCAGTACTTC
CDR3: CASSRSNRVYEQYF
J: TRBJ2-7
V: TRBV5-1
D: NA
size: many

DNA: TGTGCCAGCAGGGACCAACCGGGACAGTACACCGGGGAGCTGTTTTTT
CDR3: CASRDQPGQYTGELFF
J: TRBJ2-2
V: TRBV6-5
D: TRBD1
size: few

DNA: TGTGCCAGCAGGCCACCCCGCGGGGGGCGGCAGCCCCAGCATTTT
CDR3: CASRPPRGGRQPQHF
J: TRBJ1-5
V: TRBV27
D: NA
size: NA

DNA: TGTGCCAGCAGTGAGGGACCGGAGGCCGGGGAGCTGTTTTTT
CDR3: CASSEGPEAGELFF
J: TRBJ2-2
V: TRBV2
D: NA
size: many

DNA: TGTGCCAGCAGTGCCGGGGGCGTGTGGCAGCCCCAGCATTTT
CDR3: CASSAGGVWQPQHF
J: TRBJ1-5
V: TRBV6-2/TRBV6-3
D: NA
size: NA

DNA: TGTGCCAGCAGCTTAATTTGGGGGGCGCGGAACACTGAAGCTTTCTTT
CDR3: CASSLIWGARNTEAFF
J: TRBJ1-1
V: TRBV7-6
D: NA
size: NA

DNA: TGTGCCATACAACTGGGACAGGGGCCGATCGGGGAGCTGTTTTTT
CDR3: CAIQLGQGPIGELFF
J: TRBJ2-2
V: TRBV11-2
D: TRBD1
size: NA

DNA: TGTGCTGGTGGTTACAGCCTGGACCAGCCCCAGCATTTT
CDR3: CAGGYSLDQPQHF
J: TRBJ1-5
V: TRBV12-5
D: NA
size: few

DNA: TGTGCCAGCAGCCCGACAGGCACAACCTGCGAGCAGTACTTC
CDR3: CASSPTGTTCEQYF
J: TRBJ2-7
V: TRBV14
D: NA
size: NA

DNA: TGTGCCAGCAGCTTCGAAGCAGTAGATACGCAGTATTTT
CDR3: CASSFEAVDTQYF
J: TRBJ2-3
V: TRBV7-9
D: NA
size: few

DNA: TGTGCCAGCAGATCTGGACTAGCGGGACCAGAGACCCAGTACTTC
CDR3: CASRSGLAGPETQYF
J: TRBJ2-5
V: TRBV5-4
D: TRBD2
size: many

DNA: TGTGCCAGTAGTATCCTCGGGGATAGCAATCAGCCCCAGCATTTT
CDR3: CASSILGDSNQPQHF
J: TRBJ1-5
V: TRBV19
D: NA
size: NA

DNA: TGTGCCAGCAGCCATTTAGATGAGCAGTTCTTC
CDR3: CASSHLDEQFF
J: TRBJ2-1
V: TRBV3-1
D: NA
size: few

DNA: TGTGCCAGCAGCGAGCTCCGGACAGCTAACACCGGGGAGCTGTTTTTT
CDR3: CASSELRTANTGELFF
J: TRBJ2-2
V: TRBV11-1
D: NA
size: few

DNA: TGTGCCAGCAGCTTGTTTAAGAACACTGAAGCTTTCTTT
CDR3: CASSLFKNTEAFF
J: TRBJ1-1
V: TRBV5-5
D: NA
size: many

DNA: TGTGCCAGCAGCCAAGATCGTAAAGGCTTTTCACCAAACTATGGCTACACCTTC
CDR3: CASSQDRKGFSPNYGYTF
J: TRBJ1-2
V: TRBV3-1
D: NA
size: few

DNA: TGTGCCAGCAGCTTGGTGGTAGCGGGAGGGTACGAGCAGTACTTC
CDR3: CASSLVVAGGYEQYF
J: TRBJ2-7
V: TRBV5-4
D: TRBD2
size: many

DNA: TGCAGCGTTCAATCAATGTCTGCTACAGATACGCAGTATTTT
CDR3: CSVQSMSATDTQYF
J: TRBJ2-3
V: TRBV29-1
D: NA
size: many

DNA: TGTGCCAGCAGTTCCTTTACGGGCCCCGGAAACACCATATATTTT
CDR3: CASSSFTGPGNTIYF
J: TRBJ1-3
V: TRBV6-5
D: NA
size: many

DNA: TGCGCCAGCAGCCCACAGGACAGGAGCTCCTACGAGCAGTACTTC
CDR3: CASSPQDRSSYEQYF
J: TRBJ2-7
V: TRBV4-1
D: TRBD1
size: NA

DNA: TGTGCCAGCAGTGAAAAAGGACAGGCTGCCTACGAGCAGTACTTC
CDR3: CASSEKGQAAYEQYF
J: TRBJ2-7
V: TRBV2
D: TRBD1
size: many

DNA: TGCGCCAGCAGCCACCGCCGGGACGCCGAGCAGTACTTC
CDR3: CASSHRRDAEQYF
J: TRBJ2-7
V: TRBV4-3
D: NA
size: many

DNA: TGTGCCAGCAGTAATTATGGGGGAACCTATGGCTACACCTTC
CDR3: CASSNYGGTYGYTF
J: TRBJ1-2
V: TRBV27
D: NA
size: few

DNA: TGTGCCAGCAGCTTTGCGGCAGCAACTAATGAAAAACTGTTTTTT
CDR3: CASSFAAATNEKLFF
J: TRBJ1-4
V: TRBV11-2
D: NA
size: NA

DNA: TGTGCCAGCAGTTATGGTGGGGGCTTCTACGAGCAGTGCTTC
CDR3: CASSYGGGFYEQCF
J: TRBJ2-7
V: TRBV6-5
D: NA
size: NA

DNA: TGTGCCTGGAGTGGCAGTTCCTTGGGTAACGAGCAGTACTTC
CDR3: CAWSGSSLGNEQYF
J: TRBJ2-7
V: TRBV30
D: NA
size: NA

DNA: TGCGCCAGCAGCCAAGAAGCCCCGCCCCAGGGACTCTACGAGCAGTACTTC
CDR3: CASSQEAPPQGLYEQYF
J: TRBJ2-7
V: TRBV4-3
D: NA
size: NA

DNA: TGTGCCAGTAGCGGGAGCGGGACCGGGGAGCTGTTTTTT
CDR3: CASSGSGTGELFF
J: TRBJ2-2
V: TRBV19
D: NA
size: few

DNA: TGTGCCAGCAGTTTATATGGCACCTATAGCAATCAGCCCCAGCATTTT
CDR3: CASSLYGTYSNQPQHF
J: TRBJ1-5
V: TRBV27
D: NA
size: NA

DNA: TGTGCCAGCAGCCCCCTAGCGGGAGGTGGAGATACGCAGTATTTT
CDR3: CASSPLAGGGDTQYF
J: TRBJ2-3
V: TRBV28
D: TRBD2
size: NA

DNA: TGTGCCTGGGACCCGGGGATTAGCGGCTACGAGCAGTACTTC
CDR3: CAWDPGISGYEQYF
J: TRBJ2-7
V: TRBV30
D: NA
size: many

DNA: TGCGCCAGCAGCCAAATCGTCACAGAGAACACTGAAGCTTTCTTT
CDR3: CASSQIVTENTEAFF
J: TRBJ1-1
V: TRBV4-1
D: NA
size: NA

DNA: TGTGCCAGCAGCTTAGCGTATACAGGGGGTAACGAGCAGTACTTC
CDR3: CASSLAYTGGNEQYF
J: TRBJ2-7
V: TRBV7-2
D: TRBD1
size: NA

DNA: TGTGCCAGCAGCCAAGAGTTCTTAGATCAGCCCCAGCATTTT
CDR3: CASSQEFLDQPQHF
J: TRBJ1-5
V: TRBV3-1
D: NA
size: NA

DNA: TGCAGTGCTAGTGGGCTAGGAGATACGCAGTATTTT
CDR3: CSASGLGDTQYF
J: TRBJ2-3
V: TRBV20-1
D: NA
size: many

DNA: TGCAGTGCTTATAGGGAGACTGAAGCTTTCTTT
CDR3: CSAYRETEAFF
J: TRBJ1-1
V: TRBV20-1
D: NA
size: many